The 30 T cell receptor beta chains reported below all come from one sample, sequenced in a study of identical twins. TCRdb reanalysed the 5' RACE reads using MiXCR and keeps one entry per CDR3 protein. The data contain about 570,000 distinct CDR3 sequences, 9.6% of them singletons. These records were also assigned to another study, of yellow fever vaccine responses in identical twins.

Sequenced sample: PBMCs. These receptors were collected from a woman younger than 35 in good health.

At least ten counts were recorded for this clonotype. The rearrangement joins TRBV29-1 to TRBJ1-2; 8 bases line up with TRBD1. With 4 bases clipped from V and 0 bases from J, the junction kept 1 base outside the gene matches. The CDR3 contains 13 residues. CDR1 is SQVTM, CDR2 ANQGSEA, per germline. The CDR3 DNA follows: TGCAGCGTTGGGACAGGGCCTAACTATGGCTACACCTTC. As protein: CSVGTGPNYGYTF.

This clonotype has just a few counts. The chain couples TRBV7-9 to TRBJ2-5, with unresolved D. The CDR3 has 14 amino acids. The V end was cut by 8 bases, the J end by 5 bases, with 18 bases between. Per the germline V gene, CDR1 is SEHNR and CDR2 is FQNEAQ (reference sequence). Here the CDR3 reads CASCTHDLYETQYF. Written as DNA, the CDR3 is TGTGCCAGCTGCACTCATGACCTGTATGAGACCCAGTACTTC.

The chain links TRBV3-1 to TRBJ2-4, with 9 bases lining up with TRBD2. CDR3 length: 14 amino acids. Germline loops: CDR1 LGHDT, CDR2 YNNKEL (reference sequence). With V trimmed by 5 bases and J by 7 bases, 6 bases remained unmatched. In DNA form, the CDR3 reads TGTGCCAGCAGCTTAGGTAGCGGGGGTAACATTCAGTACTTC. Protein product: CASSLGSGGNIQYF.

In this sample, this clonotype turned up a few times. The genes are TRBV7-2 and TRBJ2-7; D gene ambiguous. V lost 4 bases and J 7 bases, leaving 11 bases between the germline ends. Germline V CDR1 and CDR2: SGHTA, FQGNSA. The CDR3 runs to 12 residues. The CDR3 DNA reads as TGTGCCAGCAGCTCGCATGGGCGGGAGCAGTACTTC. As protein: CASSSHGREQYF.

This clonotype was detected ten times or more. The chain has TRBV29-1 and TRBJ1-1; the D is unclear. The CDR3 consists of 12 residues. Between the trimmed V and J ends, which lost 7 bases and 11 bases, there was a span of 20 bases. Germline CDR1 and CDR2: SQVTM and ANQGSEA. CDR3 nucleotide sequence: TGCAGCGCTTACTTCGAGGTTCAACGGGCTTTCTTT. Its translation is CSAYFEVQRAFF.

This clonotype was counted at least ten times. This sequence joins TRBV12-3 or TRBV12-4 and TRBJ1-2; possibly TRBD1 for D (5 bases). There are 13 residues in the CDR3. Trimming removed 5 bases from V and 0 bases from J, with 7 bases in between. The CDR3 loop reads CASSRQTNYGYTF. CDR3 coding DNA: TGTGCCAGCAGTCGACAGACTAACTATGGCTACACCTTC.

The sample holds a few counts of this clonotype. This chain links TRBV5-1 with TRBJ2-3; D not certain. V was cut by 1 base and J by 2 bases, with 8 bases left in between. Germline CDR1 SGHRS, CDR2 YFSETQ. This CDR3 is built from 14 residues. DNA of the CDR3: TGCGCCAGCAGCTTGATTCCCCACACAGATACGCAGTATTTT. Its protein is CASSLIPHTDTQYF.

This clonotype was recorded many times. The chain is built from TRBV29-1 and TRBJ1-1, with D possibly being TRBD1 (5 bases). The CDR3 covers 14 residues. Germline V gene lookup returns CDR1 SQVTM and CDR2 ANQGSEA. The ends were cut back, 5 bases at V and 4 bases at J, with 17 bases in the middle. The CDR3 nucleotides are TGCAGCGTTTCCACCGGCCCCGGGGCCACTGAAGCTTTCTTT. Protein: CSVSTGPGATEAFF.

The chain uses TRBV18 and TRBJ2-1; D unresolved. The CDR3 sequence is 13 residues long. The germline V and J ends were trimmed by 4 bases and 8 bases, with 12 bases remaining between them. Germline-derived CDR1 and CDR2 are KGHSH and LQKENI. CDR3 DNA sequence: TGTGCCAGCTCACTACTGCCGGCTTATGAGCAGTTCTTC. Encoded protein: CASSLLPAYEQFF.

This clonotype came up many times. The rearrangement links TRBV5-1 to TRBJ2-5, with no clear D. The CDR3 totals 14 residues. The germline V and J ends were trimmed by 2 bases and 1 base, with 9 bases remaining between them. Germline V gene sequence: CDR1 SGHRS, CDR2 YFSETQ. CDR3: CASSFRTGQETQYF. As DNA, the CDR3 is TGCGCCAGCAGCTTTCGGACGGGCCAAGAGACCCAGTACTTC.

This clonotype was detected many times. This chain links TRBV10-1 with TRBJ2-1, with 8 bases that match TRBD2. Germline lookup yields CDR1 WNHNN and CDR2 SYGVQD (reference sequence). The ends lost 4 bases at V and 6 bases at J; junction bases unmatched: 14. The CDR3 sequence is 17 residues long. The CDR3 region is CASSAAPSAGGGNEQFF. Here the CDR3 DNA reads TGCGCCAGCAGTGCAGCCCCGTCGGCGGGAGGAGGCAATGAGCAGTTCTTC.

This clonotype was found a few times. V gene TRBV4-2 combines with J gene TRBJ2-5; D tentatively reads TRBD1 or TRBD2 (5 bases each). The V end was cut by 1 base, the J end by 1 base, with 10 bases between. Germline V lookup: CDR1 LGHNA, CDR2 YNFKEQ. CDR3 size: 15 residues. The DNA for the CDR3 is TGTGCCAGCAGCCAAGTCCAGGGAGTCCAAGAGACCCAGTACTTC. Translation gives CASSQVQGVQETQYF.

This clonotype showed up many times. V and J are TRBV7-9 and TRBJ2-1; D gene unclear. The CDR3 has 12 amino acids. Trimming shortened V by 1 base and J by 5 bases, and 3 bases separated the two germline ends. CDR1 is SEHNR, CDR2 FQNEAQ, per germline (reference sequence). The CDR3 DNA reads as TGTGCCAGCAGCTTAGACGACAATGAGCAGTTCTTC. This gives the protein CASSLDDNEQFF.

This clonotype was counted only a few times. The chain couples TRBV7-8 to TRBJ2-6; no firm D call. The CDR3 contains 15 residues. Looked up from germline, CDR1 is SGHVS and CDR2 is FQNEAQ. V was trimmed by 1 base and J by 2 bases, leaving 6 bases between them. The CDR3 nucleotides are TGTGCCAGCAGCTTAGGTTGGGCTGGGGCCAACGTCCTGACTTTC. This translates into CASSLGWAGANVLTF.

This clonotype appeared many times. At one of its ends the junction is not consistent with the germline gene, which may arise from a read error. The rearrangement links TRBV7-7 to TRBJ2-5, with 9 bases identical to TRBD1. CDR1 and CDR2 (germline): SSHAT, FNYEAQ (reference sequence). The CDR3 has 14 residues. CDR3 coding DNA: TGTGCTAGCAGCTCGGGACAGGGTCGGGAGACCCAGTACTTC. This gives the protein CASSSGQGRETQYF.

This clonotype occurred a few times. The chain carries TRBV12-3 or TRBV12-4 and TRBJ1-2; possibly TRBD1 for D (6 bases). The CDR3 is 15 amino acids. Trimming took off 6 bases at V and 5 bases at J, with 19 bases between the two ends. CDR3 sequence reads: CASSERDKPSYGYTF. CDR3 nucleotides: TGTGCCAGCAGCGAGCGGGACAAACCGTCTTATGGCTACACCTTC.

This rearrangement joins TRBV14 to TRBJ2-7; no definite D call. V was cut by 0 bases and J by 6 bases, with 12 bases left in between. CDR1 and CDR2 (germline): SGHDN, FVKESK. The CDR3 is made up of 14 amino acids. Here the CDR3 DNA reads TGTGCCAGCAGCCAAGATCACAGAATGATCGAGCAGTACTTC. It translates to CASSQDHRMIEQYF.

This clonotype has at least ten counts. V usage is TRBV7-2 and J usage is TRBJ2-3, with 11 bases lining up with TRBD2. CDR3 length: 17 residues. Germline CDR1 reads SGHTA; CDR2 reads FQGNSA. The V segment lost 1 base and the J segment 4 bases; nucleotides outside the gene matches: 7. DNA of the CDR3: TGTGCCAGCAGCTTAGGCCTAGCGGGGGGCAACGCAGATACGCAGTATTTT. Protein: CASSLGLAGGNADTQYF. Based on the CDR3 plus reference TRBV7-2 and TRBJ2-3, the full variable domain is GAGVSQSPSNKVTEKGKDVELRCDPISGHTALYWYRQSLGQGLEFLIYFQGNSAPDKSGLPSDRFSAERTGGSVSTLTIQRTQQEDSAVYLCASSLGLAGGNADTQYFGPGTRLTVL.

A few counts support this clonotype. This sequence joins TRBV10-2 and TRBJ2-1; D may be TRBD1 (5 bases). The CDR3 has 14 residues. Trimming left V 7 bases short and J 4 bases short, with 14 bases between. The germline gives CDR1 WSHSY, CDR2 SAAADI. In nucleotides, the CDR3 is TGCGCCAGCATTTCACCAGACAGATACAATGAGCAGTTCTTC. It yields the protein CASISPDRYNEQFF.

V and J are TRBV20-1 and TRBJ2-2; 11 bases align to TRBD2. Germline-derived CDR1 and CDR2 are DFQATT and SNEGSKA (reference sequence). The CDR3 length is 15 residues. V gave up 6 bases and J gave up 5 bases; unmatched junction bases: 8. CDR3 coding DNA: TGCAGTGCCGAACTAGCGGGAGTTGGTACCGGGGAGCTGTTTTTT. Its protein product is CSAELAGVGTGELFF.

This clonotype occurred a few times. The chain employs TRBV27 and TRBJ2-1, with TRBD2 matching over 9 bases. Germline V gene sequence: CDR1 MNHEY, CDR2 SMNVEV (reference sequence). J lost 10 bases, V lost 3 bases, and 10 bases had no gene match. The CDR3 loop spans 15 amino acids. In DNA form, the CDR3 reads TGTGCCAGCAGTTTGGGGTGGCTAGCGGGATCGGAGCAGTTCTTC. It specifies CASSLGWLAGSEQFF.

In this sample, this clonotype turned up many times. The chain links TRBV7-9 to TRBJ2-7; TRBD1 might be the D (5 bases). The CDR3 has 14 amino acids. Germline loops: CDR1 SEHNR, CDR2 FQNEAQ (reference sequence). V was shortened by 0 bases and J by 3 bases, with 9 bases between the two germline ends. For the CDR3, the DNA is TGTGCCAGCAGCTTAGCGGGGCGCGGCTACGAGCAGTACTTC. The encoded protein is CASSLAGRGYEQYF.

This clonotype was seen more than once but under ten times. The rearrangement joins TRBV27 to TRBJ2-7; a possible D gene is TRBD1 (5 bases). Trimming removed 2 bases at V and 9 bases at J, with 14 bases between. The CDR3 runs to 13 residues. CDR1 is MNHEY, CDR2 SMNVEV, per germline (reference sequence). CDR3 residues: CASSLGQGAWQYF. The CDR3, as DNA: TGTGCCAGCAGTTTAGGGCAAGGGGCCTGGCAGTACTTC.

This clonotype was seen more than once but under ten times. V gene TRBV7-9 combines with J gene TRBJ1-4, with D possibly matching TRBD1 (5 bases). V was pared by 1 base and J by 3 bases, with 12 bases between. This CDR3 has 16 amino acids. Germline V CDR1 and CDR2: SEHNR, FQNEAQ (reference sequence). CDR3 coding DNA: TGTGCCAGCAGCTTAGAGCGGGGGTCGGCTAATGAAAAACTGTTTTTT. Translating it yields CASSLERGSANEKLFF.

This clonotype was picked up many times. The chain carries TRBV5-6 and TRBJ1-5; D unresolved. In germline, CDR1 is SGHDT, CDR2 YYEEEE. This CDR3 spans 13 amino acids. V lost 0 bases and J lost 6, with 7 bases in between. CDR3 sequence reads: CASSLGLSQPQHF. The CDR3 DNA reads TGTGCCAGCAGCTTGGGGTTGAGTCAGCCCCAGCATTTT. The full variable domain, rest sourced from reference TRBV5-6 and TRBJ1-5, is DAGVTQSPTHLIKTRGQQVTLRCSPKSGHDTVSWYQQALGQGPQFIFQYYEEEERQRGNFPDRFSGHQFPNYSSELNVNALLLGDSALYLCASSLGLSQPQHFGDGTRLSIL.

This clonotype was picked up a small number of times. The chain combines TRBV11-3 with TRBJ2-3; the D call may be TRBD1 or TRBD2 (5 bases each). Germline CDR1 reads SGHNT; CDR2 reads YENEEA. Deletions cut 5 bases from V and 2 bases from J, with 23 bases between. There are 18 residues in the CDR3. CDR3 nucleotides: TGTGCCAGCAGCCGGGGCCCGGCGGCCCTACGAAACACAGATACGCAGTATTTT. Amino acids: CASSRGPAALRNTDTQYF. Full variable domain (remainder filled in from reference TRBV11-3 and TRBJ2-3): EAGVVQSPRYKIIEKKQPVAFWCNPISGHNTLYWYLQNLGQGPELLIRYENEEAVDDSQLPKDRFSAERLKGVDSTLKIQPAELGDSAVYLCASSRGPAALRNTDTQYFGPGTRLTVL.

The chain couples TRBV5-1 to TRBJ2-2; 11 nucleotides agree with TRBD1. Germline V lookup: CDR1 SGHRS, CDR2 YFSETQ. The V segment lost 4 bases and the J segment 6 bases; nucleotides outside the gene matches: 8. This CDR3 region has 16 residues. In nucleotides, the CDR3 is TGCGCCAGCAGCACCGGACAGGGGGCACTTTCCGGGGAGCTGTTTTTT. Encoded protein: CASSTGQGALSGELFF.

This clonotype appeared many times. This chain connects TRBV29-1 to TRBJ2-1, with a weak D call TRBD1 (5 bases). The germline V gene has CDR1 SQVTM and CDR2 ANQGSEA. This CDR3 spans 12 amino acids. V was trimmed by 2 bases and J by 5 bases, leaving 7 bases between them. CDR3 sequence (DNA): TGCAGCGTTGAACAGGGCGACAATGAGCAGTTCTTC. Translating it yields CSVEQGDNEQFF.

The chain is built from TRBV6-2 or TRBV6-3 and TRBJ2-1; 10 positions agree with TRBD1. This CDR3 region has 19 residues. Germline-derived CDR1 and CDR2 are MNHEY and SVGEGT. With 5 bases clipped from V and 4 bases from J, the junction kept 17 bases outside the gene matches. The CDR3 region has the DNA TGTGCCAGCAGTAGCCGTTCGACAGGGGGCCTCTCCACTTACAATGAGCAGTTCTTC. Translation: CASSSRSTGGLSTYNEQFF.

This clonotype was seen more than once but under ten times. V and J are TRBV7-9 and TRBJ1-3; D is unresolved. V was shortened by 7 bases and J by 0 bases, with 10 bases between the two germline ends. CDR1 is SEHNR, CDR2 FQNEAQ, per germline (reference sequence). The CDR3 consists of 14 residues. The CDR3 coding sequence is TGTGCCAGCACCATGCACCGCTCTGGAAACACCATATATTTT. Translation gives CASTMHRSGNTIYF. The complete variable domain, with remaining parts taken from reference TRBV7-9 and TRBJ1-3, reads DTGVSQNPRHKITKRGQNVTFRCDPISEHNRLYWYRQTLGQGPEFLTYFQNEAQLEKSRLLSDRFSAERPKGSFSTLEIQRTEQGDSAMYLCASTMHRSGNTIYFGEGSWLTVV.